The rows below give T cell receptor beta chains drawn from one sample of a study of shared clonotypes between healthy human individuals. This table comes from immunoSEQ multiplex PCR, and its TCRdb copy is limited to in-frame clones, with some not included. The table records some 2 million clones, 85% to 95% of them present only once. Sequencing input: naive CD8+ T cells sorted from blood. Receptor source: a young man in good health. CDR3s include the opening cysteine and the closing phenylalanine or tryptophan. The order of the fields is clone size, D gene, V gene, J gene, CDR3 protein, CDR3 DNA. D genes are given only for firm matches. Where a row states a size, it is once, few, many or the class of an expanded clone; other rows omit it.

clone size: once
D gene: TRBD2
V gene: TRBV19
J gene: TRBJ2-2
CDR3 protein: CASSILPGLAGNTGELFF
CDR3 DNA: TGTGCCAGTAGTATACTCCCCGGACTAGCGGGGAACACCGGGGAGCTGTTTTTT

clone size: .
D gene: TRBD1
V gene: TRBV5-6
J gene: TRBJ1-4
CDR3 protein: CASSVGTGGEKLFF
CDR3 DNA: TGTGCCAGCAGCGTGGGGACAGGGGGTGAAAAACTGTTTTTT

clone size: .
D gene: TRBD1
V gene: TRBV4-3
J gene: TRBJ1-2
CDR3 protein: CASSQDRDSNNYGYTF
CDR3 DNA: TGCGCCAGCAGCCAAGACCGGGACAGCAATAACTATGGCTACACCTTC

clone size: .
D gene: TRBD1
V gene: TRBV7-6
J gene: TRBJ1-1
CDR3 protein: CASSPRQGILWDTEAFF
CDR3 DNA: TGTGCCAGCAGCCCCCGACAGGGGATATTGTGGGACACTGAAGCTTTCTTT

clone size: .
D gene: .
V gene: TRBV4-3
J gene: TRBJ2-1
CDR3 protein: CASSRVVSSYNEQFF
CDR3 DNA: TGCGCCAGCAGCCGAGTGGTGAGCTCCTACAATGAGCAGTTCTTC

clone size: .
D gene: TRBD2
V gene: TRBV25-1
J gene: TRBJ2-5
CDR3 protein: CASSDRAGGHGTQYF
CDR3 DNA: TGTGCCAGCAGTGACCGGGCGGGGGGGCATGGGACCCAGTACTTC

clone size: .
D gene: TRBD2
V gene: TRBV11-2
J gene: TRBJ2-1
CDR3 protein: CASSLAGRGVEDEQFF
CDR3 DNA: TGTGCCAGCAGCTTAGCTGGGCGGGGGGTGGAGGATGAGCAGTTCTTC

clone size: .
D gene: .
V gene: TRBV6-5
J gene: TRBJ1-5
CDR3 protein: CASSYSESTQPQHF
CDR3 DNA: TGTGCCAGCAGTTACTCGGAGTCAACTCAGCCCCAGCATTTT

clone size: .
D gene: .
V gene: TRBV5-1
J gene: TRBJ1-2
CDR3 protein: CASSLEGINYGYTF
CDR3 DNA: TGCGCCAGCAGCTTGGAGGGGATTAACTATGGCTACACCTTC

clone size: .
D gene: .
V gene: TRBV5-4
J gene: TRBJ2-7
CDR3 protein: CASSPGLTYEQYF
CDR3 DNA: TGTGCCAGCAGCCCAGGACTGACCTACGAGCAGTACTTC

clone size: once
D gene: .
V gene: TRBV10-3
J gene: TRBJ2-7
CDR3 protein: CAISEGVGRAYEQYF
CDR3 DNA: TGTGCCATCAGTGAAGGGGTCGGGCGGGCCTACGAGCAGTACTTC

clone size: .
D gene: .
V gene: TRBV5-1
J gene: TRBJ2-7
CDR3 protein: CASSPGYEQYF
CDR3 DNA: TGCGCCAGCAGCCCTGGATACGAGCAGTACTTC

clone size: .
D gene: .
V gene: TRBV27
J gene: TRBJ2-6
CDR3 protein: CASSLIATGGANVLTF
CDR3 DNA: TGTGCCAGCAGTTTGATCGCAACGGGAGGGGCCAACGTCCTGACTTTC

clone size: .
D gene: TRBD1
V gene: TRBV6-1
J gene: TRBJ2-7
CDR3 protein: CASSEGAGGYEQYF
CDR3 DNA: TGTGCCAGCAGTGAAGGGGCAGGGGGCTACGAGCAGTACTTC

clone size: .
D gene: TRBD1
V gene: TRBV11-3
J gene: TRBJ1-1
CDR3 protein: CASSFGQGEAFF
CDR3 DNA: TGTGCCAGCAGCTTTGGACAGGGGGAAGCTTTCTTT

clone size: .
D gene: .
V gene: TRBV29-1
J gene: TRBJ2-2
CDR3 protein: CSVVLGNTGELFF
CDR3 DNA: TGCAGCGTTGTACTGGGGAACACCGGGGAGCTGTTTTTT

clone size: .
D gene: .
V gene: TRBV6-7
J gene: TRBJ2-5
CDR3 protein: CASSLKATTETQYF
CDR3 DNA: TGTGCCAGCAGTTTGAAAGCCACCACAGAGACCCAGTACTTC

clone size: .
D gene: .
V gene: TRBV11-2
J gene: TRBJ2-5
CDR3 protein: CASSGRTDLLDQETQYF
CDR3 DNA: TGTGCCAGCAGCGGGAGGACGGACCTTTTAGACCAAGAGACCCAGTACTTC

clone size: once
D gene: .
V gene: TRBV6-5
J gene: TRBJ1-2
CDR3 protein: CASSYSQGAGIWGYTF
CDR3 DNA: TGTGCCAGCAGTTACTCTCAAGGGGCCGGGATATGGGGCTACACCTTC

clone size: .
D gene: .
V gene: TRBV7-2
J gene: TRBJ1-5
CDR3 protein: CASSLDGMAGQPQHF
CDR3 DNA: TGTGCCAGCAGCTTAGATGGTATGGCGGGTCAGCCCCAGCATTTT

clone size: .
D gene: TRBD1
V gene: TRBV9
J gene: TRBJ2-7
CDR3 protein: CASSAGTGPLENEQYF
CDR3 DNA: TGTGCCAGCAGCGCGGGGACAGGACCCCTGGAGAACGAGCAGTACTTC

clone size: once
D gene: .
V gene: TRBV11-2
J gene: TRBJ2-2
CDR3 protein: CASSLLRAGVVGTGELFF
CDR3 DNA: TGTGCCAGCAGCTTACTCCGGGCAGGGGTCGTGGGCACGGGGGAGCTGTTTTTT

clone size: .
D gene: .
V gene: TRBV28
J gene: TRBJ2-3
CDR3 protein: CASTLSSDSTDTQYF
CDR3 DNA: TGTGCCAGCACTTTAAGTAGCGATAGCACAGATACGCAGTATTTT

clone size: .
D gene: .
V gene: TRBV5-6
J gene: TRBJ1-1
CDR3 protein: CASSLGRYTEAFF
CDR3 DNA: TGTGCCAGCAGCTTGGGCAGATACACTGAAGCTTTCTTT

clone size: once
D gene: TRBD2
V gene: TRBV7-9
J gene: TRBJ2-7
CDR3 protein: CASGEGLAGEAYEQYF
CDR3 DNA: TGTGCCAGCGGTGAAGGACTAGCGGGGGAGGCCTACGAGCAGTACTTC

clone size: .
D gene: .
V gene: TRBV25-1
J gene: TRBJ2-3
CDR3 protein: CASSEGVWGTDTQYF
CDR3 DNA: TGTGCCAGCAGTGAGGGAGTTTGGGGCACAGATACGCAGTATTTT

clone size: .
D gene: TRBD2
V gene: TRBV9
J gene: TRBJ2-7
CDR3 protein: CASSPTSGASYEQYF
CDR3 DNA: TGTGCCAGCAGCCCGACTAGCGGGGCCTCCTACGAGCAGTACTTC

clone size: .
D gene: .
V gene: TRBV10-3
J gene: TRBJ1-2
CDR3 protein: CAISDWTGKAGDGYTF
CDR3 DNA: TGTGCCATCAGCGATTGGACCGGGAAGGCGGGGGATGGCTACACCTTC

clone size: .
D gene: .
V gene: TRBV27
J gene: TRBJ2-3
CDR3 protein: CASSFSTNTDTQYF
CDR3 DNA: TGTGCCAGCAGTTTTTCAACGAACACAGATACGCAGTATTTT

clone size: .
D gene: .
V gene: TRBV5-1
J gene: TRBJ2-7
CDR3 protein: CASSLVFNDEQYF
CDR3 DNA: TGCGCCAGCAGCTTGGTCTTTAACGACGAGCAGTACTTC

clone size: .
D gene: TRBD1
V gene: TRBV19
J gene: TRBJ1-4
CDR3 protein: CASSTGGDNEKLFF
CDR3 DNA: TGTGCCAGTAGTACAGGGGGCGACAATGAAAAACTGTTTTTT

clone size: .
D gene: TRBD1
V gene: TRBV18
J gene: TRBJ2-5
CDR3 protein: CASRRTGWEETQYF
CDR3 DNA: TGTGCCAGCCGAAGGACAGGGTGGGAAGAGACCCAGTACTTC